This T cell receptor (beta chain) was identified in a study of PD-1 blockade in classical Hodgkin lymphoma. The CDR3 contains 13 residues. Germline V gene sequence: CDR1 SGHTA, CDR2 FQGNSA. Trimming removed 3 bases from V and 11 bases from J, with 16 bases in between. Sequencing used immunoSEQ multiplex PCR; TCRdb keeps in-frame clones, though not all of them. The sample lists nearly 25,000 clones; 84% were seen once. All trial patients relapsed after autologous stem cell transplantation. Negative selection with magnetic separation was used to purify CD4+ T cells from thawed PBMCs. The source is a human donor with classical Hodgkin lymphoma. V and J are TRBV7-2 and TRBJ2-5, with D perhaps matching TRBD1 (5 bases). Here the sequenced sample was CD4+ T cells from blood, taken at baseline. The CDR3 here is CASSFSTATVQYF. CDR3 coding DNA: TGTGCCAGCAGCTTCTCGACAGCTACGGTGCAGTACTTC. The full variable domain, completed using reference TRBV7-2 and TRBJ2-5, is GAGVSQSPSNKVTEKGKDVELRCDPISGHTALYWYRQSLGQGLEFLIYFQGNSAPDKSGLPSDRFSAERTGGSVSTLTIQRTQQEDSAVYLCASSFSTATVQYFGPGTRLLVL.